The 13 T cell receptor beta chains below come from one sample, sequenced in a study of monozygotic twins with inflammatory bowel disease. TCRdb reprocessed the 5' RACE reads; each CDR3 protein has one entry and no DNA is given. In all, the sample yields roughly 330,000 distinct CDR3 sequences. The sample comprised blood. The source of these receptors is a human donor with ulcerative colitis or Crohn's disease, or a healthy co-twin of an affected twin (not recorded which).

The chain couples TRBV24-1 to TRBJ2-1; lacking DNA, the TRBD2 call made by TCRdb goes unchecked. The CDR3 runs to 17 residues. The V gene's germline CDR1 is KGHDR and CDR2 SFDVKD. The CDR3 loop is CATSDPAGTSGYNEQFF.

The J gene is TRBJ1-1, the V gene TRBV4-3; TCRdb returns TRBD1, unconfirmable since there is no DNA. Germline CDR1 and CDR2: LGHNA and YSLEER. The CDR3 is 16 residues long. Here the CDR3 reads CASSQDLQEMNTEAFF.

The rearrangement joins TRBV25-1 to TRBJ2-7; no DNA is available, so the TRBD1 call from TCRdb remains unchecked. The CDR3 loop spans 16 amino acids. CDR1 is MGHDK and CDR2 is SYGVNS in the germline V gene. The CDR3 reads CASTEYRDSFSYEEYF.

The genes are TRBV15 and TRBJ1-4; TCRdb reports TRBD1, a call that lacks DNA to check it against. The germline gives CDR1 LNHNV, CDR2 YYDKDF (reference sequence). The CDR3 is 15 amino acids. The CDR3 protein is CATSTRQGSNEKLFF.

The chain links TRBV18 to TRBJ2-3; checking the TCRdb D call of TRBD2 is not possible without DNA. Germline CDR1 reads KGHSH; CDR2 reads LQKENI. The CDR3 contains 16 residues. CDR3 residues: CASSPTPSGPTDTQYF.

V and J are TRBV11-2 and TRBJ2-3. There are 12 residues in the CDR3. The V gene's germline CDR1 is SGHAT and CDR2 FQNNGV. The CDR3 sequence: CASRLGADTQYF.

The V call is TRBV7-2, the J call TRBJ1-1. The CDR3 is 12 residues long. CDR1 and CDR2 from the germline V gene are SGHTA and FQGNSA. CDR3: CASTKGQNEAFF.

The gene calls are TRBV12-3 or TRBV12-4 and TRBJ2-1; TCRdb designates TRBD1, a call that cannot be tested without DNA. The CDR3 loop spans 16 amino acids. The CDR3 spells CASRRRGGMGYNEQFF.

The chain has TRBV7-9 and TRBJ1-5; TCRdb outputs TRBD1, but without DNA this stays unchecked. This CDR3 region has 13 residues. Germline V gene lookup returns CDR1 SEHNR and CDR2 FQNEAQ (reference sequence). CDR3 region: CASSLGQGQPQHF.

The V and J genes are TRBV5-1 and TRBJ2-7; TCRdb picks TRBD1, but there is no DNA to check that call. This CDR3 is built from 14 residues. CDR1 and CDR2 from the germline V gene are SGHRS and YFSETQ. The CDR3 is CASSLAASPGEQYF.

The V gene is TRBV27, the J gene TRBJ2-1; TCRdb's D call, TRBD2, is unchecked because there is no DNA. Per germline, CDR1 MNHEY and CDR2 SMNVEV (reference sequence). CDR3 length: 16 amino acids. CDR3 sequence reads: CASSLQGGQSYNEQFF.

The rearrangement links TRBV10-2 to TRBJ2-7; TCRdb indicates TRBD2, and absent DNA this call remains unverified. The CDR3 consists of 13 residues. CDR1 and CDR2 from the germline V gene are WSHSY and SAAADI. The CDR3 protein is CASSVPPGYEQYF.

The gene calls are TRBV28 and TRBJ2-6. This CDR3 spans 15 amino acids. Germline CDR1 MDHEN, CDR2 SYDVKM. The CDR3 sequence: CASSRFRSGANVLTF.